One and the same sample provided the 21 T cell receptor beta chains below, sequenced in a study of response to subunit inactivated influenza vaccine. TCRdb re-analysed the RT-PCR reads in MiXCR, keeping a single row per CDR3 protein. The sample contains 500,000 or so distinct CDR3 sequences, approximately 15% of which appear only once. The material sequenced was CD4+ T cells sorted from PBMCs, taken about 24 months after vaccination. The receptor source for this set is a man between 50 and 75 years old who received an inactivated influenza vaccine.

Here the CDR3 DNA reads TGCAGCGTCATGACTAGCGGGGAAAAGACCCAGTACTTC. Its protein is CSVMTSGEKTQYF. The chain recombines TRBV29-1 with TRBJ2-5, with TRBD2 matching over 11 bases. Germline CDR1 SQVTM, CDR2 ANQGSEA. V trimming: 6 bases; J trimming: 6 bases; junction bases outside the gene matches: 6. The CDR3 consists of 13 residues.

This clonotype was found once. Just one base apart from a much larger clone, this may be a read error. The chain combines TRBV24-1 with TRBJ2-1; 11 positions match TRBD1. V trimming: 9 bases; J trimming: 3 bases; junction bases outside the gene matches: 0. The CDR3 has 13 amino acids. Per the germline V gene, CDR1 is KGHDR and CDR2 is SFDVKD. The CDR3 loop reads CATGTGGYNEQFF. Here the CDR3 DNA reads TGTGCCACCGGGACAGGGGGCTACAATGAGCAGTTCTTC.

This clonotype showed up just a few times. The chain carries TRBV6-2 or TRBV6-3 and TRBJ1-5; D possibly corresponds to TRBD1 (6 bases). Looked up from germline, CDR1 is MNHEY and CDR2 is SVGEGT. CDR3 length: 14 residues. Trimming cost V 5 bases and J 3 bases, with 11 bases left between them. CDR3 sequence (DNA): TGTGCCAGCAGTCGACAGGTGAACAATCAGCCCCAGCATTTT. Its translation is CASSRQVNNQPQHF.

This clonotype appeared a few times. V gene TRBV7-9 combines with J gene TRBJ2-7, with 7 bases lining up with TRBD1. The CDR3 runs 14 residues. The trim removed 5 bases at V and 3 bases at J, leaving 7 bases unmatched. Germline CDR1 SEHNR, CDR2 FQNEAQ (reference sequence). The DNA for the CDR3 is TGTGCCAGCAGCCTACCGACAGGGCTCTACGAGCAGTACTTC. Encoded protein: CASSLPTGLYEQYF. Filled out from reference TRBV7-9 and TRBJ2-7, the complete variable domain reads DTGVSQNPRHKITKRGQNVTFRCDPISEHNRLYWYRQTLGQGPEFLTYFQNEAQLEKSRLLSDRFSAERPKGSFSTLEIQRTEQGDSAMYLCASSLPTGLYEQYFGPGTRLTVT.

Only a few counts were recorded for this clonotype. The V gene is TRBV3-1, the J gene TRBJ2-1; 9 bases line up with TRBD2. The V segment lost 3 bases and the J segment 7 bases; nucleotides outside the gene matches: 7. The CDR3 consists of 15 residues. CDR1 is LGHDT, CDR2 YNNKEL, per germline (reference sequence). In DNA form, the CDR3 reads TGTGCCAGCAGCCAGATGGCGGGAGGGCCGAATGAGCAGTTCTTC. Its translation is CASSQMAGGPNEQFF.

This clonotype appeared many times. CDR3 residues: CASSLSRNNEQFF. The CDR3 DNA sequence: TGTGCCAGCAGCTTGAGTAGGAACAATGAGCAGTTCTTC. The chain links TRBV11-2 to TRBJ2-1; no definite D call. Germline V gene data show CDR1 as SGHAT and CDR2 as FQNNGV. The CDR3 totals 13 residues. The ends were cut back, 3 bases at V and 5 bases at J, with 8 bases in the middle.

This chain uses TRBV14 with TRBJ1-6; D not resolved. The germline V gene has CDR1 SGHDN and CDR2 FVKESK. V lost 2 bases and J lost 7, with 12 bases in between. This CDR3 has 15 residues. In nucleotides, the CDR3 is TGTGCCAGCAGCCAAACTTCCGGGAACAATTCACCCCTCCACTTT. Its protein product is CASSQTSGNNSPLHF.

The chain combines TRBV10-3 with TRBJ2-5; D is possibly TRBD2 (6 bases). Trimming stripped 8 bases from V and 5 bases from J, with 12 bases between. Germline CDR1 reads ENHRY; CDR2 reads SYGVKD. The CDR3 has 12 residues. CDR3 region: CAIGRAGETQYF. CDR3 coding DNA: TGTGCCATCGGCAGGGCGGGGGAGACCCAGTACTTC.

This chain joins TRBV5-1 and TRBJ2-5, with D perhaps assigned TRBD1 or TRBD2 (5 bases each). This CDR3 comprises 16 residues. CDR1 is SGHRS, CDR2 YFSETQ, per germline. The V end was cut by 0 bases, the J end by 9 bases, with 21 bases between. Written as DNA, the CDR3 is TGCGCCAGCAGCTTGGAGGGGTCGGGATTTGGGAATTCCCAGTACTTC. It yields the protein CASSLEGSGFGNSQYF.

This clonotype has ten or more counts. Here the CDR3 DNA reads TGCGCCAGCAGTGGGGCTAACTATGGCTACACCTTC. Translation: CASSGANYGYTF. This sequence joins TRBV5-1 and TRBJ1-2, with D uncertain. From germline, CDR1 is SGHRS and CDR2 YFSETQ. Between the trimmed V and J ends, which lost 5 bases and 0 bases, there was a span of 5 bases. This CDR3 is built from 12 residues.

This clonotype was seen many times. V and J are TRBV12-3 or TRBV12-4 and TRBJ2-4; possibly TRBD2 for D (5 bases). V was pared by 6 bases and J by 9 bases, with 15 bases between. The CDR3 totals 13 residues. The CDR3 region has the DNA TGTGCCAGCAGGACTTTCCGGGATCTCATTCAGTACTTC. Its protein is CASRTFRDLIQYF.

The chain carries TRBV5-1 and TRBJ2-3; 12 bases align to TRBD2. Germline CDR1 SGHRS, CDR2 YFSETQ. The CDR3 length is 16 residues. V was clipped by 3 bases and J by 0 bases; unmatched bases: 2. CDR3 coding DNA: TGCGCCAGCAGCTCGGGGACTAGCGGGAGCACAGATACGCAGTATTTT. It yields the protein CASSSGTSGSTDTQYF.

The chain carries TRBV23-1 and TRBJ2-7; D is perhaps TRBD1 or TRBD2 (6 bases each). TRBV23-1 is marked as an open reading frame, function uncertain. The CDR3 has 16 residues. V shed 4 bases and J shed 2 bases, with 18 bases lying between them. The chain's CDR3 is CASSRRDTGDPYEQYF. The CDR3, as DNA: TGCGCCAGCAGTCGACGGGACACGGGGGACCCCTACGAGCAGTACTTC.

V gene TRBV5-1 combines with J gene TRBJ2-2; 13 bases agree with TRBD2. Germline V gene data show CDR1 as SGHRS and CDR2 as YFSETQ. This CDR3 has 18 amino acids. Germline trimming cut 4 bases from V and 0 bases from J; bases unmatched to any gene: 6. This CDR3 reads CASSGTGTSGTNTGELFF. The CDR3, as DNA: TGCGCCAGCAGCGGAACCGGGACTAGCGGGACGAACACCGGGGAGCTGTTTTTT.

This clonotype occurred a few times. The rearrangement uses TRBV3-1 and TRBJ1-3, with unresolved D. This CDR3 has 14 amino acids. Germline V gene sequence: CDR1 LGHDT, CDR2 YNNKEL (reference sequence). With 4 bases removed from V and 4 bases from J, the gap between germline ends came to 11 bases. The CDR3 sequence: CASSLVSGGNTIYF. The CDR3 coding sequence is TGTGCCAGCAGCCTAGTGTCGGGAGGAAACACCATATATTTT. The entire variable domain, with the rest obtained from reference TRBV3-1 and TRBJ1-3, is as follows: DTAVSQTPKYLVTQMGNDKSIKCEQNLGHDTMYWYKQDSKKFLKIMFSYNNKELIINETVPNRFSPKSPDKAHLNLHINSLELGDSAVYFCASSLVSGGNTIYFGEGSWLTVV.

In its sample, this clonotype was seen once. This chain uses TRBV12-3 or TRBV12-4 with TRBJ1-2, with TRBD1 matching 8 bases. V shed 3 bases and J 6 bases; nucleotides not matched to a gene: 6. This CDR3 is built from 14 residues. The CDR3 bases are TGTGCCAGCAGTTTCCTCAGGGGGCAGAATGGCTACACCTTC. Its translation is CASSFLRGQNGYTF.

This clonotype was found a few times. CDR3: CSAYLSRGANTEAFF. DNA for the CDR3: TGCAGTGCTTATCTTTCCCGCGGGGCGAACACTGAAGCTTTCTTT. The J gene is TRBJ1-1, the V gene TRBV20-1, with D possibly matching TRBD1 (5 bases). The CDR3 covers 15 residues. Germline loops: CDR1 DFQATT, CDR2 SNEGSKA (reference sequence). With 5 bases removed from V and 1 base from J, the gap between germline ends came to 17 bases.

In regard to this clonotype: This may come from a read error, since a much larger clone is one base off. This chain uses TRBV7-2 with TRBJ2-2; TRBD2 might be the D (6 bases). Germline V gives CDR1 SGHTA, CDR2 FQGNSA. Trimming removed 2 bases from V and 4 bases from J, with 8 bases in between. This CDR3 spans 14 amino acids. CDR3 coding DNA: TGTGCCAGCAGCTTACAGGGACTCACCGGGGAGCTGTTTTTT. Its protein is CASSLQGLTGELFF.

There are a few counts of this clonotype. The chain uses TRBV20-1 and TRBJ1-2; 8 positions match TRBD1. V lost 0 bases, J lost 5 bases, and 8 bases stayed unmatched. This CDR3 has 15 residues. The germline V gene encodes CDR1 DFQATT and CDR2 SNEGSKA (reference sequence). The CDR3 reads CSAREPGDRRYGYTF. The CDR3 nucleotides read TGCAGTGCTAGAGAACCCGGGGACAGGCGGTATGGCTACACCTTC.

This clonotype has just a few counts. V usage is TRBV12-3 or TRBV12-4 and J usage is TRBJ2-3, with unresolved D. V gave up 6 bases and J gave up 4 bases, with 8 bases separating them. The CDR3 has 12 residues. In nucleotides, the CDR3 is TGTGCCAGCAGGGCCATGGCAGATACGCAGTATTTT. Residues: CASRAMADTQYF.

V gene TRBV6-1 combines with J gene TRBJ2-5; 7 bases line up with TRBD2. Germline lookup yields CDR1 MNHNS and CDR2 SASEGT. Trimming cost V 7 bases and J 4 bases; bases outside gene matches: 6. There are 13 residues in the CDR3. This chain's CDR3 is CASTKAGTETQYF. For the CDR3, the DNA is TGTGCCAGCACCAAAGCGGGGACAGAGACCCAGTACTTC.